There are many counts of the clone carrying this T cell receptor (beta chain). Its specificity is unknown. The data are from a study of T cells in Graves' hyperthyroidism and ophthalmopathy. Points from the study as a whole: A model using 13 V-J features told ophthalmopathy apart from stable hyperthyroidism. Peripheral blood also featured most of the thyroid clonotypes expanded above 0.001.

Amplification of TCR beta CDR3 regions used RNA as the template. HTBI primers drove first-round RT-PCR of the TCR CDR3. TCRdb processed the multiplex PCR reads anew with MiXCR; each CDR3 protein has one entry. This table holds 250,000 or so distinct CDR3 sequences, around 17% found once. Germline values: CDR1 DFQATT, CDR2 SNEGSKA (reference sequence). This CDR3 comprises 10 residues. V lost 6 bases, J lost 8 bases, and 3 bases stayed unmatched. The clonotype originates from a woman under 30 with Graves' ophthalmopathy. The sample taken for sequencing was blood. The chain recombines TRBV20-1 with TRBJ2-7, with 8 bases lining up with TRBD1. The CDR3 is CSAAGGQQYF. The CDR3, as DNA: TGCAGTGCGGCAGGGGGCCAGCAGTACTTC.